This T cell receptor beta chain is from a study of cytomegalovirus exposure and HLA in healthy donors. Whole-study findings and limits: More clonal expansion characterized HLA-associated TCR beta chains than equally common others in a later analysis. HLA allele associations emerged for roughly 17,000 TCR beta sequences in a later analysis, at 0.05 false discovery rate. Reportedly, a later analysis found an Asian-associated ancestry cluster had fewer N-insertions than the roughly 700-donor mean.

As regards this clone: Its matching antigen is unknown.

V was trimmed by 1 base and J by 5 bases, leaving 14 bases between them. Germline CDR1 SNHLY, CDR2 FYNNEI. CDR3 length: 15 residues. Researchers ran the PCR with 60 Vbeta and 13 Jbeta primers. Profiled with immunoSEQ multiplex PCR; TCRdb holds only in-frame clones, not every one. This repertoire shows around 280,000 clones, roughly 89% found once; its top ten account for about 2%. This sequence joins TRBV2 and TRBJ1-1; D is perhaps TRBD1 (6 bases). The sample consisted of PBMCs. This TCR was recovered from a woman between 18 and 30 years old in good health and CMV-seronegative. CDR3 sequence: CASSEGFGGPTEAFF. The CDR3 DNA sequence: TGTGCCAGCAGTGAAGGGTTCGGGGGGCCAACTGAAGCTTTCTTT.